These 18 T cell receptor beta chains share one sample of origin, sequenced in a study of T cells in Graves' hyperthyroidism and ophthalmopathy. The CDR3 regions of TCR beta were amplified from RNA transcripts. A set of HTBI primers served as the primers for a first-round RT-PCR of the TCR CDR3. From the multiplex PCR reads, TCRdb called clonotypes with MiXCR, one entry per CDR3 protein. This sample has hundreds of thousands of distinct CDR3 sequences, with roughly 14% found just once. The material sequenced was blood. The source of these receptors is a woman aged 45 to 65 with Graves' ophthalmopathy.

This clonotype was recorded many times. This rearrangement joins TRBV20-1 to TRBJ2-4; 7 bases align to TRBD1. Losses at the gene ends were 1 base for V and 9 bases for J; bases not matched to a gene: 9. Germline lookup yields CDR1 DFQATT and CDR2 SNEGSKA (reference sequence). This CDR3 is built from 14 residues. For the CDR3, the DNA is TGCAGTGCTAGAGTGGCACTAGAGGGGGCCATTCAGTACTTC. Its translation: CSARVALEGAIQYF.

This clonotype was recorded at least ten times. J is TRBJ2-7 and V is TRBV18; either TRBD1 or TRBD2 may fit D (6 bases each). The germline V and J ends were trimmed by 2 bases and 4 bases, with 15 bases remaining between them. CDR3 length: 15 amino acids. In germline, CDR1 is KGHSH, CDR2 LQKENI. The CDR3 DNA follows: TGTGCCAGCTCACCAGGTAGCCGGGGGCAATACGAGCAGTACTTC. Its translation: CASSPGSRGQYEQYF.

The table lists this clonotype with a few counts. The rearrangement links TRBV4-3 to TRBJ2-1; 8 bases agree with TRBD1. V shed 4 bases, J shed 1 base, and the junction held 6 bases outside the gene matches. The CDR3 is 16 amino acids. Germline lookup yields CDR1 LGHNA and CDR2 YSLEER. CDR3 protein: CASSPLGQGSYNEQFF. CDR3 DNA: TGCGCCAGCAGCCCCCTCGGACAGGGATCCTACAATGAGCAGTTCTTC.

This clonotype was observed at least ten times. The V gene is TRBV5-8, the J gene TRBJ1-5; the match to TRBD1 covers 9 bases. Germline CDR1 is SGHTS and CDR2 is YDEGEE. There are 16 residues in the CDR3. With V trimmed by 2 bases and J by 6 bases, 9 bases remained unmatched. CDR3 amino acids: CASSLGQGTVRQPQHF. The CDR3 DNA sequence: TGTGCCAGCAGCTTAGGACAGGGGACCGTCCGTCAGCCCCAGCATTTT.

In DNA, the CDR3 is TGTGCCAGCAGCTGGGACGGCTATGGCTACACCTTC. Amino acids: CASSWDGYGYTF. The chain employs TRBV7-2 and TRBJ1-2; D is perhaps TRBD1 (5 bases). This CDR3 is built from 12 residues. CDR1 and CDR2 from the germline V gene are SGHTA and FQGNSA. V was shortened by 4 bases and J by 4 bases, with 7 bases between the two germline ends.

This chain links TRBV28 with TRBJ2-2, with D possibly being TRBD2 (6 bases). Trimming cost V 8 bases and J 5 bases, with 21 bases left between them. Germline values: CDR1 MDHEN, CDR2 SYDVKM. The length of the CDR3 is 16 residues. CDR3 loop: CASRHWGSGGTGELFF. The CDR3 DNA reads TGTGCCAGCCGCCATTGGGGGTCAGGAGGGACCGGGGAGCTGTTTTTT.

This clonotype was seen many times. The chain uses TRBV11-1 and TRBJ2-7; D remains ambiguous. CDR1 is SGHAT, CDR2 FQDESV, per germline (reference sequence). CDR3 length: 13 amino acids. V was trimmed by 3 bases and J by 7 bases, leaving 13 bases between them. CDR3 sequence: CASSFVIGSEQYF. The DNA of the CDR3 is TGTGCCAGCAGCTTTGTAATCGGATCTGAGCAGTACTTC.

This clonotype came up many times. The chain couples TRBV13 to TRBJ1-2; D remains unclear. V shed 1 base and J shed 0 bases, with 12 bases lying between them. Germline-derived CDR1 and CDR2 are PRHDT and FYEKMQ (reference sequence). The CDR3 is 16 residues long. DNA of the CDR3: TGTGCCAGCAGCTTAGCCACCCAAGACCCTAACTATGGCTACACCTTC. Translation: CASSLATQDPNYGYTF.

The chain uses TRBV3-1 and TRBJ2-1; weak D call: TRBD1 (5 bases). The CDR3 is made up of 17 amino acids. V lost 0 bases and J 1 base, leaving 13 bases between the germline ends. Germline CDR1 reads LGHDT; CDR2 reads YNNKEL (reference sequence). CDR3 region: CASSQDSGQGSYNEQFF. For the CDR3, the DNA is TGTGCCAGCAGCCAAGATAGTGGTCAGGGATCCTACAATGAGCAGTTCTTC.

This clonotype was seen many times. The chain couples TRBV6-2 or TRBV6-3 to TRBJ1-1; D is possibly TRBD1 (6 bases). V was trimmed by 2 bases and J by 2 bases, leaving 18 bases between them. Germline lookup yields CDR1 MNHEY and CDR2 SVGEGT. The CDR3 loop spans 17 amino acids. The CDR3 DNA sequence: TGTGCCAGCAGTTACCCCCGACAGGCAAAAATCAACACTGAAGCTTTCTTT. It is translated as CASSYPRQAKINTEAFF.

This clonotype has only a few counts. The chain employs TRBV10-3 and TRBJ1-2, with 8 nucleotides matching TRBD1. Losses at the gene ends were 4 bases for V and 6 bases for J; bases not matched to a gene: 13. The germline V gene encodes CDR1 ENHRY and CDR2 SYGVKD. The CDR3 is 16 residues long. CDR3 amino acids: CAISALPEDRADGYTF. Here the CDR3 DNA reads TGTGCCATCAGTGCGCTACCCGAGGACAGGGCAGATGGCTACACCTTC.

This clonotype appeared a few times. The chain links TRBV6-1 to TRBJ1-1; D is perhaps TRBD1 (5 bases). This CDR3 region has 14 residues. V was pared by 6 bases and J by 5 bases, with 16 bases between. The germline CDR1 and CDR2 sequences are MNHNS and SASEGT. Here the CDR3 DNA reads TGTGCCAGCAGACAGCGGGGGGTGTTGACTGAAGCTTTCTTT. As protein: CASRQRGVLTEAFF.

V is TRBV27 and J is TRBJ2-7, with 7 bases lining up with TRBD1. Germline V CDR1 and CDR2: MNHEY, SMNVEV (reference sequence). After removal of 3 bases from V and 4 bases from J, the junction contained 6 bases not matched to a gene. This CDR3 region has 14 residues. This chain's CDR3 is CASSFRGPGYEQYF. The CDR3 region has the DNA TGTGCCAGCAGTTTTAGGGGGCCGGGGTACGAGCAGTACTTC.

In its sample, this clonotype was seen many times. The genes are TRBV30 and TRBJ2-1; no clear D gene. Germline CDR1 reads GTSNPN; CDR2 reads SVGIG (reference sequence). V lost 5 bases to trimming and J lost 0 bases, with 14 bases between them. The length of the CDR3 is 15 residues. In DNA form, the CDR3 reads TGTGCCTGGGGAGCGAGAGCCCTCTCCTACAATGAGCAGTTCTTC. It is translated as CAWGARALSYNEQFF. Using reference TRBV30 and TRBJ2-1 for the parts outside the CDR3, the full variable domain is SQTIHQWPATLVQPVGSPLSLECTVEGTSNPNLYWYRQAAGRGLQLLFYSVGIGQISSEVPQNLSASRPQDRQFILSSKKLLLSDSGFYLCAWGARALSYNEQFFGPGTRLTVL.

This clonotype was recorded many times. V usage is TRBV13 and J usage is TRBJ2-3, with D perhaps TRBD2 (6 bases). The CDR3 is made up of 18 amino acids. V was shortened by 0 bases and J by 3 bases, with 19 bases between the two germline ends. CDR1 and CDR2 (germline): PRHDT, FYEKMQ (reference sequence). CDR3 residues: CASSLGSWRDQRTDTQYF. CDR3 nucleotides: TGTGCCAGCAGCTTAGGTTCCTGGAGGGACCAGAGAACAGATACGCAGTATTTT.

The chain employs TRBV7-2 and TRBJ2-2, with D perhaps matching TRBD2 (6 bases). The CDR3 loop spans 17 amino acids. Germline V gene sequence: CDR1 SGHTA, CDR2 FQGNSA. V was clipped by 3 bases and J by 1 base, with 15 bases between them. CDR3 residues: CASSFGGGRLNTGELFF. CDR3 DNA: TGTGCCAGCAGCTTCGGTGGAGGGAGGCTGAACACCGGGGAGCTGTTTTTT.

This clonotype was detected only a few times. A junction end diverges from the germline sequence, so it may reflect a read error. The chain is built from TRBV28 and TRBJ2-5; D not resolved. Per the germline V gene, CDR1 is MDHEN and CDR2 is SYDVKM. The CDR3 has 11 residues. The CDR3: CASSLYGPQDF. CDR3 in DNA: TGTGCCAGCAGTTTGTACGGTCCCCAGGACTTC.

The chain recombines TRBV6-2 or TRBV6-3 with TRBJ2-1; the D gene is possibly TRBD2 (5 bases). Germline-derived CDR1 and CDR2 are MNHEY and SVGEGT. The germline V and J ends were trimmed by 11 bases and 4 bases, with 18 bases remaining between them. The CDR3 has 14 amino acids. For the CDR3, the DNA is TGTGCCCCCGAAGCGGATCCTCATTACAATGAGCAGTTCTTC. This sequence encodes CAPEADPHYNEQFF.